This T cell receptor beta chain is drawn from a study of a mutant IDH1 vaccine in newly diagnosed glioma. Time point of the sample: week 11, during vaccination. Each dose delivered 300 ug of mutant IDH1 20-mer peptide subcutaneously with imiquimod. A note on this clone: Its antigen is currently unknown.

The germline CDR1 and CDR2 sequences are MNHNY and SVGAGI (reference sequence). CDR3 length: 14 amino acids. Trimming took off 7 bases at V and 6 bases at J, with 16 bases between the two ends. Sequencing used immunoSEQ multiplex PCR; TCRdb keeps in-frame clones, though not all of them. The sample lists about 110,000 clones; about nine tenths were seen once. The rearrangement joins TRBV6-6 to TRBJ1-5; D gene uncertain. The receptor was isolated from a woman aged 45 to 65 with glioma. This sample comprised PBMCs, obtained from a glioma patient whose treatment included an IDH1 peptide vaccine. In DNA, the CDR3 is TGTGCCAGCAAGGTTCAGTTCGCGAGTCAGCCCCAGCATTTT. It is translated as CASKVQFASQPQHF.